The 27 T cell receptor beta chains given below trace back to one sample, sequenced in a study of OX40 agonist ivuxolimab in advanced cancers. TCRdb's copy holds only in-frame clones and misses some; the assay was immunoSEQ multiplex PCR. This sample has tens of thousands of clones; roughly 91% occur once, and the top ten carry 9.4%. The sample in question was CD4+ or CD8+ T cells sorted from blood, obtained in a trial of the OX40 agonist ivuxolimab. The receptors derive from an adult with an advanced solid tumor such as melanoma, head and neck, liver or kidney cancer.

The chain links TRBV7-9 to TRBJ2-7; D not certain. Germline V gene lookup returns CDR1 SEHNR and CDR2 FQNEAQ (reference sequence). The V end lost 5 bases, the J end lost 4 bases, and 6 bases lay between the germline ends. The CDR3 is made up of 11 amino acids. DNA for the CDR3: TGTGCCAGCAGCCCCGGATACGAGCAGTACTTC. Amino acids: CASSPGYEQYF. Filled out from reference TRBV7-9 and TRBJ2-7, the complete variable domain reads DTGVSQNPRHKITKRGQNVTFRCDPISEHNRLYWYRQTLGQGPEFLTYFQNEAQLEKSRLLSDRFSAERPKGSFSTLEIQRTEQGDSAMYLCASSPGYEQYFGPGTRLTVT.

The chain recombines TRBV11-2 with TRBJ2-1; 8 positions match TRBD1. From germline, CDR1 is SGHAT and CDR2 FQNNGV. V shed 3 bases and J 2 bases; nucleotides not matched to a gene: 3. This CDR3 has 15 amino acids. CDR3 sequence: CASSLTGDPYNEQFF. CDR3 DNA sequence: TGTGCCAGCAGCTTGACAGGGGACCCCTACAATGAGCAGTTCTTC.

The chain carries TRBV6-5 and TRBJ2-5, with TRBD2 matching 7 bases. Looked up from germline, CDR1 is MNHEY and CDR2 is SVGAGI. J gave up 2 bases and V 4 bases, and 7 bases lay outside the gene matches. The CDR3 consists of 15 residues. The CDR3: CASSSLAPIQETQYF. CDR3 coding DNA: TGTGCCAGCAGTTCACTAGCGCCAATACAAGAGACCCAGTACTTC.

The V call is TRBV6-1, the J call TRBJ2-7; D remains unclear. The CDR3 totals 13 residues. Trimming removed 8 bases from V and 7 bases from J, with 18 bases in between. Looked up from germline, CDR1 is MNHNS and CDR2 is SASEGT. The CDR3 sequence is CASGNPQTGEQYF. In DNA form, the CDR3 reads TGTGCCAGCGGCAACCCCCAGACGGGTGAGCAGTACTTC.

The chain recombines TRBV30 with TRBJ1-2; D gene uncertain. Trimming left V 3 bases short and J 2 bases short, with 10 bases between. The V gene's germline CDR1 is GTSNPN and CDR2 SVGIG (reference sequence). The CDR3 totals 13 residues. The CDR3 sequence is CAWRSTENYGYTF. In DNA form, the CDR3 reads TGTGCCTGGAGATCGACTGAGAACTATGGCTACACCTTC.

Written as DNA, the CDR3 is TGTGCCAGCAGCTTGGTAGTAGCGGGGAACACCGGGGAGCTGTTTTTT. It is translated as CASSLVVAGNTGELFF. This chain joins TRBV5-4 and TRBJ2-2; 7 bases match TRBD2. CDR1 and CDR2 (germline): SGHNT, YYREEE (reference sequence). The CDR3 is 16 amino acids. The V gene end was trimmed by 0 bases and the J gene end by 1 base; junction bases not matched to a gene: 3.

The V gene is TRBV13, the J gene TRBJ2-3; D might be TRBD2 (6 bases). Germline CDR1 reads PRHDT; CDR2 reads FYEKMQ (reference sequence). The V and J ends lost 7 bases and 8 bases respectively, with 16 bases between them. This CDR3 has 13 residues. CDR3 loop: CASTPEGSFTQYF. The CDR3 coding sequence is TGTGCCAGCACCCCGGAGGGCTCATTTACGCAGTATTTT.

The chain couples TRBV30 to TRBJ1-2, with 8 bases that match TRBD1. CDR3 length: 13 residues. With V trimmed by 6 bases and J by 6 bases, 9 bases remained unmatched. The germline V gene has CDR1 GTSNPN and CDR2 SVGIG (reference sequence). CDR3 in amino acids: CACQKAGGDGYTF. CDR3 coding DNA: TGTGCCTGCCAGAAGGCAGGGGGCGATGGCTACACCTTC.

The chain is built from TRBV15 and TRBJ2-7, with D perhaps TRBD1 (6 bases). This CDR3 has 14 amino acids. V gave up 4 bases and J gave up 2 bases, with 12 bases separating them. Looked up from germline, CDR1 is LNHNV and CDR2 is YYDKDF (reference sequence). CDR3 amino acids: CATSKTGPTYEQYF. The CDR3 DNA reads TGTGCCACCAGCAAGACAGGACCTACCTACGAGCAGTACTTC.

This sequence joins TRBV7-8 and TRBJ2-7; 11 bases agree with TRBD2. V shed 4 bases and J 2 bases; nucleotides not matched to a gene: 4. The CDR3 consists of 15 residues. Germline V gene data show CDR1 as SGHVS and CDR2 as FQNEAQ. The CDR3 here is CASSSRSGRAYEQYF. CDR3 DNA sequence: TGTGCCAGCAGCTCCCGTAGCGGGAGGGCCTACGAGCAGTACTTC.

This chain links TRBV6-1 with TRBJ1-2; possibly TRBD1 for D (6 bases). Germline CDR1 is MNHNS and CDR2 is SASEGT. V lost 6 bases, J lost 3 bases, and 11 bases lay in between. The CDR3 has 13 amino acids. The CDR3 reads CASRSGEDYGYTF. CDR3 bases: TGTGCCAGCAGGTCAGGGGAGGACTATGGCTACACCTTC.

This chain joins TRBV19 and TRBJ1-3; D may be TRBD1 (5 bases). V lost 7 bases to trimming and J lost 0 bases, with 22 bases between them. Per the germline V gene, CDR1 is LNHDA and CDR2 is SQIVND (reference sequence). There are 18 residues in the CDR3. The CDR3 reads CASTQAFWDGHSGNTIYF. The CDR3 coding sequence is TGTGCCAGTACCCAAGCTTTTTGGGACGGACACTCTGGAAACACCATATATTTT. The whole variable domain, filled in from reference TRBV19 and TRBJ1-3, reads DGGITQSPKYLFRKEGQNVTLSCEQNLNHDAMYWYRQDPGQGLRLIYYSQIVNDFQKGDIAEGYSVSREKKESFPLTVTSAQKNPTAFYLCASTQAFWDGHSGNTIYFGEGSWLTVV.

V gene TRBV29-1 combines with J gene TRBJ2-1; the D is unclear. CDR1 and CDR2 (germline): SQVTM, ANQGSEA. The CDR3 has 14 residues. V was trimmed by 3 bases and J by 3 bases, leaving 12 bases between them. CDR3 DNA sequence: TGCAGCGTTGAGAGTAGACGGCACTACAATGAGCAGTTCTTC. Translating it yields CSVESRRHYNEQFF.

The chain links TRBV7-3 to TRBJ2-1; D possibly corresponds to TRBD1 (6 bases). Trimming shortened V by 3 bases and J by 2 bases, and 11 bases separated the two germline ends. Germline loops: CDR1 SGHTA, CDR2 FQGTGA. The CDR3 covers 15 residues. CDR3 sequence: CASSFQWGPYNEQFF. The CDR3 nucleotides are TGTGCCAGCAGCTTTCAGTGGGGGCCCTACAATGAGCAGTTCTTC.

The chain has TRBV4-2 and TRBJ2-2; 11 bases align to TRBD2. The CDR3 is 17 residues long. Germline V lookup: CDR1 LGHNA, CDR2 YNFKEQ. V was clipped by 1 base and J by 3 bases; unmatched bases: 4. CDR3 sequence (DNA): TGTGCCAGCAGCCAAGTACTAGCGGGAGCAGACACCGGGGAGCTGTTTTTT. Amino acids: CASSQVLAGADTGELFF.

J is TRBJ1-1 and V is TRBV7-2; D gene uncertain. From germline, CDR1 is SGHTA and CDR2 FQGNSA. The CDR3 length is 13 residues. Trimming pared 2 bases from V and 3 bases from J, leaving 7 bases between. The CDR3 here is CASSLSPDTEAFF. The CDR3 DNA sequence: TGTGCCAGCAGCTTAAGCCCAGACACTGAAGCTTTCTTT.

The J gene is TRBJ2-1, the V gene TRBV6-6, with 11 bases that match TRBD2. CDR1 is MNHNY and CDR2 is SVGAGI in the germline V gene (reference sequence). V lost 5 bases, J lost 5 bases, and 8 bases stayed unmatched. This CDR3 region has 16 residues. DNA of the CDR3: TGTGCCAGCAGTGGCCAACTAGCGGGGGTAAACAATGAGCAGTTCTTC. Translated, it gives CASSGQLAGVNNEQFF.

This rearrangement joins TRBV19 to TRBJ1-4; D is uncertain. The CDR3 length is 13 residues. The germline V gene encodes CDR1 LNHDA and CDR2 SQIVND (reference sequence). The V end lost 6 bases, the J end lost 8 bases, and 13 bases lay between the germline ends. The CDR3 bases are TGTGCCAGTAGAACAGTGCGGGCGGAAAAACTGTTTTTT. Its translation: CASRTVRAEKLFF.

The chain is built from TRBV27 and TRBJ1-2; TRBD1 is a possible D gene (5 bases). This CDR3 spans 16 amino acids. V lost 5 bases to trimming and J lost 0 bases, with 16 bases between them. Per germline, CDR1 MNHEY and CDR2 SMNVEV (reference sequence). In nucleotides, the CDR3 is TGTGCCAGCAGTCCCATAGGAGGGGCGTCTAACTATGGCTACACCTTC. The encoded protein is CASSPIGGASNYGYTF.

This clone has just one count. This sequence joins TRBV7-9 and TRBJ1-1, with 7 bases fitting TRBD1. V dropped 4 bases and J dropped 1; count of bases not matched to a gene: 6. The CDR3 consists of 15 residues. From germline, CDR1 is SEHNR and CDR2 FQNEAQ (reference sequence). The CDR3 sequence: CASSSRQGANTEAFF. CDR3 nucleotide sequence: TGTGCCAGCAGCTCCAGACAGGGTGCGAACACTGAAGCTTTCTTT.

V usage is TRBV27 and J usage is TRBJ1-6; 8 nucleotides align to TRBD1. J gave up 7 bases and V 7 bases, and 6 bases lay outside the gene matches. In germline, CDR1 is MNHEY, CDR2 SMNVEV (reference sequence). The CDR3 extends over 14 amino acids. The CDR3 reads CASKWGQENSPLHF. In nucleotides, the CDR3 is TGTGCCAGCAAATGGGGACAGGAGAATTCACCCCTCCACTTT.

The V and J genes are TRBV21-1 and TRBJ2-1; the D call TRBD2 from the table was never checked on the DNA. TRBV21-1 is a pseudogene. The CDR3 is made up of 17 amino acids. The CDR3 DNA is TGTGCCAGCAGCAAAGGTCGGGAGTTCCGCTCCTACAATGAGCAGTTCTTC. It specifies CASSKGREFRSYNEQFF.

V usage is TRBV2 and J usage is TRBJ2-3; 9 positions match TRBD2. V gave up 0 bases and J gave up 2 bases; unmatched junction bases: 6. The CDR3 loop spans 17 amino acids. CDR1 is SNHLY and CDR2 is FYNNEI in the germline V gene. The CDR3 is CASSEASGGRATDTQYF. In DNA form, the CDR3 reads TGTGCCAGCAGTGAAGCATCCGGCGGGAGGGCCACAGATACGCAGTATTTT.

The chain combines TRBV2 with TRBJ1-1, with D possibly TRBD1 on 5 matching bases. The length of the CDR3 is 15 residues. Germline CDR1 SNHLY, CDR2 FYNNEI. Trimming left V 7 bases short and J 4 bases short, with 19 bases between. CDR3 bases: TGTGCCAGCAATGGTCAGGGTAGGGGTGGCACTGAAGCTTTCTTT. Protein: CASNGQGRGGTEAFF.

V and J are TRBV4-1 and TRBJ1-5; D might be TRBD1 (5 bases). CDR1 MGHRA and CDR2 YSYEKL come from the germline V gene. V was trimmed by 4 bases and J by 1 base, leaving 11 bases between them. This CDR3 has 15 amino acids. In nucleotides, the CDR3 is TGCGCCAGCAGCCCGGTGGGGACGAGCAATCAGCCCCAGCATTTT. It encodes CASSPVGTSNQPQHF.

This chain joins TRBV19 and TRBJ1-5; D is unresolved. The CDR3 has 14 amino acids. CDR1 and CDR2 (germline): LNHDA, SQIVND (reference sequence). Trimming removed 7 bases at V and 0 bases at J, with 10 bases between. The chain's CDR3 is CASTALDSNQPQHF. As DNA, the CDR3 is TGTGCCAGTACCGCCTTGGATAGCAATCAGCCCCAGCATTTT.

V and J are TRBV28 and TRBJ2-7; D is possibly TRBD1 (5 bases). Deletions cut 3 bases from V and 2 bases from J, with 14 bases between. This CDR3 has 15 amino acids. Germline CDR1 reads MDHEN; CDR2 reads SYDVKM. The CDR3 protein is CASSFPRQRPYEQYF. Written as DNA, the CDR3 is TGTGCCAGCAGTTTCCCCCGACAGCGTCCCTACGAGCAGTACTTC.